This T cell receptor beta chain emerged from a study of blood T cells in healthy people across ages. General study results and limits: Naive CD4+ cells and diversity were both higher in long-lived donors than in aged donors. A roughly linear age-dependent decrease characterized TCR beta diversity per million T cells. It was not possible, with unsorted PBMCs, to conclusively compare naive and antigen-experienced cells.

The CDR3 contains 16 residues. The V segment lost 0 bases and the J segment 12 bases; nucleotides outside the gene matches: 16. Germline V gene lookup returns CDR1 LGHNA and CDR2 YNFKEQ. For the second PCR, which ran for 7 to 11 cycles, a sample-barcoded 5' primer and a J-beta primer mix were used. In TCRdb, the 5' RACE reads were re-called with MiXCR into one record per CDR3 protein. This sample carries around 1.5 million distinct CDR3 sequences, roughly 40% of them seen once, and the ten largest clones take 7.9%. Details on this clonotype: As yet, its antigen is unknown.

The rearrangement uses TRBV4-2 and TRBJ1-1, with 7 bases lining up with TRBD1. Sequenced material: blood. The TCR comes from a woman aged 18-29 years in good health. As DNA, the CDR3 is TGTGCCAGCAGCCAAGACCCGGGACAGCCGGGCGTGGAGACTTTCTTT. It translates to CASSQDPGQPGVETFF.